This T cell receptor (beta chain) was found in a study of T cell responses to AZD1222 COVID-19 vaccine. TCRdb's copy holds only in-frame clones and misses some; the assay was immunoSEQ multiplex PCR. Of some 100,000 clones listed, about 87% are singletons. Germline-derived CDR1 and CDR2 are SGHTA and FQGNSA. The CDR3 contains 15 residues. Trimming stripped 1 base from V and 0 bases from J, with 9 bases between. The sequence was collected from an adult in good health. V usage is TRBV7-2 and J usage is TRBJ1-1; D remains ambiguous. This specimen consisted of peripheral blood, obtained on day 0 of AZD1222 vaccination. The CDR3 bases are TGTGCCAGCAGCTTAGGCCGGCAACTGAACACTGAAGCTTTCTTT. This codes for CASSLGRQLNTEAFF.